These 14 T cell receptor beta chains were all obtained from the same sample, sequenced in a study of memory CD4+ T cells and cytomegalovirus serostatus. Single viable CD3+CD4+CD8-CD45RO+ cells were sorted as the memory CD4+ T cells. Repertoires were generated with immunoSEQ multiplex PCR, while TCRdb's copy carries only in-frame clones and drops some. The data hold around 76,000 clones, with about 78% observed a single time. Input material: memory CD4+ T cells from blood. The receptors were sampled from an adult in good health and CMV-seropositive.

DNA of the CDR3: TGTGCCAGTAGTATACAGGGCGGCGGGCAGCCCCAGCATTTT. Its translation is CASSIQGGGQPQHF. The V call is TRBV19, the J call TRBJ1-5; D might be TRBD1 (5 bases). The CDR3 is 14 residues long. The V and J ends lost 2 bases and 7 bases respectively, with 12 bases between them. Germline CDR1 reads LNHDA; CDR2 reads SQIVND (reference sequence).

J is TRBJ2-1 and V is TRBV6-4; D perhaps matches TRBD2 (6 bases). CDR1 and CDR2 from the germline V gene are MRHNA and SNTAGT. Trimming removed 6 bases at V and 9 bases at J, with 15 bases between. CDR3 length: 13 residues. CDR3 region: CASSQEGGLEQFF. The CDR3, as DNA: TGTGCCAGCAGCCAGGAGGGAGGTCTTGAGCAGTTCTTC.

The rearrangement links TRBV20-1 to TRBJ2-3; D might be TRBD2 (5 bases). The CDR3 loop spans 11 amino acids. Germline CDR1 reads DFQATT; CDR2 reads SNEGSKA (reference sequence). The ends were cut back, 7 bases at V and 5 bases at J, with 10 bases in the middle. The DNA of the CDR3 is TGCAGTGGGCTAGCTCAAGATACGCAGTATTTT. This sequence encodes CSGLAQDTQYF.

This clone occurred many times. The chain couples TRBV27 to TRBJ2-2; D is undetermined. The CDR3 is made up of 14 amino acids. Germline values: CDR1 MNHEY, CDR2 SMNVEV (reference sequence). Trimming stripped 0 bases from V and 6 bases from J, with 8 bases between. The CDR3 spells CASSLSWDSGELFF. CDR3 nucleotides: TGTGCCAGCAGTTTATCGTGGGATTCCGGGGAGCTGTTTTTT.

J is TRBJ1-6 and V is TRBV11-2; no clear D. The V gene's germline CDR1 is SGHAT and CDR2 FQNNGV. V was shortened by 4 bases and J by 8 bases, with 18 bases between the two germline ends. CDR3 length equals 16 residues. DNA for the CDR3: TGTGCCAGCAGCTCCGACGTCGGGCGGAGTCATTCACCCCTCCACTTT. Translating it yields CASSSDVGRSHSPLHF. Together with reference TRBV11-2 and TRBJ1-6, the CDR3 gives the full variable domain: EAGVAQSPRYKIIEKRQSVAFWCNPISGHATLYWYQQILGQGPKLLIQFQNNGVVDDSQLPKDRFSAERLKGVDSTLKIQPAKLEDSAVYLCASSSDVGRSHSPLHFGNGTRLTVT.

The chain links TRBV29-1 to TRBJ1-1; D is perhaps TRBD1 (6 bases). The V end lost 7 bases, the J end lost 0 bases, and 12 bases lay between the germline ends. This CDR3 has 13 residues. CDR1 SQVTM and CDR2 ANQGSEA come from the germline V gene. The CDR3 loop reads CSGSGHLNTEAFF. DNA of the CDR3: TGCAGCGGGTCGGGACATCTGAACACTGAAGCTTTCTTT.

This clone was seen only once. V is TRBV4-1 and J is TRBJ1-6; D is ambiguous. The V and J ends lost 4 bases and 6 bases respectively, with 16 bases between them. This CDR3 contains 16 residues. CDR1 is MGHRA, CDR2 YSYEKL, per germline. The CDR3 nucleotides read TGCGCCAGCAGCCTACCACAGCGAGGCCCTAATTCACCCCTCCACTTT. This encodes CASSLPQRGPNSPLHF.

The CDR3 sequence is CASSLVRDHGYTF. In DNA, the CDR3 is TGTGCCAGCAGCTTGGTGAGGGATCATGGCTACACCTTC. The chain employs TRBV5-6 and TRBJ1-2; no clear D gene. Germline CDR1 and CDR2: SGHDT and YYEEEE. V shed 0 bases and J shed 6 bases, with 9 bases lying between them. The CDR3 length is 13 residues. Complete variable domain (other parts from reference TRBV5-6 and TRBJ1-2): DAGVTQSPTHLIKTRGQQVTLRCSPKSGHDTVSWYQQALGQGPQFIFQYYEEEERQRGNFPDRFSGHQFPNYSSELNVNALLLGDSALYLCASSLVRDHGYTFGSGTRLTVV.

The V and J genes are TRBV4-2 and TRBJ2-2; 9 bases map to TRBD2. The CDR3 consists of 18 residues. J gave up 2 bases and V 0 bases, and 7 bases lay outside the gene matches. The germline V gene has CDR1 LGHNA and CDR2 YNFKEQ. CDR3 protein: CASSQEGLAGANTGELFF. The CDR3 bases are TGTGCCAGCAGCCAAGAAGGCTTAGCGGGGGCAAACACCGGGGAGCTGTTTTTT.

CDR3 bases: TGTGCCAGCAGCTTAGGCGGGGAAGAGACCCAGTACTTC. This translates into CASSLGGEETQYF. J is TRBJ2-5 and V is TRBV5-6; D might be TRBD2 (6 bases). V was clipped by 2 bases and J by 3 bases, with 8 bases between them. The CDR3 sequence is 13 residues long. Germline-derived CDR1 and CDR2 are SGHDT and YYEEEE.

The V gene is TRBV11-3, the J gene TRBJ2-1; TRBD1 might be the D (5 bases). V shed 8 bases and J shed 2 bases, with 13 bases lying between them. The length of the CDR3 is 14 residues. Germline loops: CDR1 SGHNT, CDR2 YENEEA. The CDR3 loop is CASAGAETYNEQFF. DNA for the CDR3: TGTGCCAGCGCTGGGGCGGAGACCTACAATGAGCAGTTCTTC.

The DNA of the CDR3 is TGTGCCAGCAGTGAAGCCAGCGGGGCTAACTATGGCTACACCTTC. Protein: CASSEASGANYGYTF. This sequence joins TRBV6-1 and TRBJ1-2, with unresolved D. The germline gives CDR1 MNHNS, CDR2 SASEGT. Trimming removed 0 bases from V and 0 bases from J, with 8 bases in between. The CDR3 spans 15 residues.

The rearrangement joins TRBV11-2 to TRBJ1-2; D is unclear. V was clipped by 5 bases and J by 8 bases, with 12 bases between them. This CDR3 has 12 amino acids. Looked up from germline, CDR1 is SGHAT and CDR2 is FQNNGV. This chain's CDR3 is CASSPPGSGYTF. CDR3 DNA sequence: TGTGCCAGCAGCCCCCCGGGGAGCGGCTACACCTTC.

The CDR3 loop reads CATSREPRDSGNIQYF. In DNA form, the CDR3 reads TGTGCCACCAGCAGAGAGCCCCGGGACAGCGGAAACATTCAGTACTTC. V is TRBV15 and J is TRBJ2-4, with TRBD1 matching over 7 bases. V gave up 0 bases and J gave up 6 bases; unmatched junction bases: 8. The germline V gene has CDR1 LNHNV and CDR2 YYDKDF (reference sequence). The CDR3 is 16 residues long.